One sample yielded the 26 T cell receptor beta chains listed below, sequenced in a study of post-analysis software for immune sequencing data. These receptors lack a known antigen. The study's findings and limits: TRBV5-6, TRBV5-1 and TRBV20-1 were among roughly five TRBV segments more frequent in patients than controls.

Built from TCR beta cDNA, the libraries had unique molecular identifiers in them. MiXCR was run by TCRdb on the PCR reads, yielding one entry per CDR3 protein. The repertoire has roughly 600,000 distinct CDR3 sequences, around 40% of them found once; the top ten carry around 1.7%. The specimen sequenced was blood. The receptors come from a girl aged 5-17 years with multiple sclerosis.

The chain links TRBV20-1 to TRBJ1-2, with D maybe TRBD1 (5 bases). Trimming took off 1 base at V and 4 bases at J, with 10 bases between the two ends. CDR1 and CDR2 (germline): DFQATT, SNEGSKA (reference sequence). The CDR3 is made up of 13 amino acids. The CDR3 sequence is CSARVGVGYGYTF. CDR3 coding DNA: TGCAGTGCTAGAGTGGGGGTCGGCTATGGCTACACCTTC.

J is TRBJ2-7 and V is TRBV2; D is uncertain. The CDR3 is 12 amino acids. Trimming removed 0 bases from V and 4 bases from J, with 4 bases in between. The germline gives CDR1 SNHLY, CDR2 FYNNEI. DNA of the CDR3: TGTGCCAGCAGTGAAGCTCCGTACGAGCAGTACTTC. Protein product: CASSEAPYEQYF. The full variable domain, in which reference TRBV2 and TRBJ2-7 provide the parts outside the CDR3, is EPEVTQTPSHQVTQMGQEVILRCVPISNHLYFYWYRQILGQKVEFLVSFYNNEISEKSEIFDDQFSVERPDGSNFTLKIRSTKLEDSAMYFCASSEAPYEQYFGPGTRLTVT.

The chain has TRBV29-1 and TRBJ1-2, with 7 nucleotides matching TRBD1. This CDR3 comprises 12 residues. Germline trimming cut 6 bases from V and 8 bases from J; bases unmatched to any gene: 9. Germline CDR1 reads SQVTM; CDR2 reads ANQGSEA. Written as DNA, the CDR3 is TGCAGCGTGGCCCGACAGGACAGGGGCTACACCTTC. Translating it yields CSVARQDRGYTF.

The chain is built from TRBV9 and TRBJ2-3; D remains ambiguous. V dropped 0 bases and J dropped 0 bases, with 14 bases sitting between them. Germline V gene data show CDR1 as SGDLS and CDR2 as YYNGEE. The CDR3 totals 17 residues. CDR3 amino acids: CASSVALTAISTDTQYF. The CDR3 DNA reads as TGTGCCAGCAGCGTAGCTCTTACAGCTATTAGCACAGATACGCAGTATTTT.

The chain couples TRBV7-2 to TRBJ2-7, with TRBD2 identical over 9 bases. This CDR3 has 14 amino acids. From germline, CDR1 is SGHTA and CDR2 FQGNSA. J lost 0 bases, V lost 5 bases, and 2 bases had no gene match. CDR3 sequence: CASSRLADSYEQYF. The CDR3 nucleotides read TGTGCCAGCAGCCGACTAGCGGACTCCTACGAGCAGTACTTC. Using reference TRBV7-2 and TRBJ2-7 for the parts outside the CDR3, the full variable domain is GAGVSQSPSNKVTEKGKDVELRCDPISGHTALYWYRQSLGQGLEFLIYFQGNSAPDKSGLPSDRFSAERTGGSVSTLTIQRTQQEDSAVYLCASSRLADSYEQYFGPGTRLTVT.

The V call is TRBV19, the J call TRBJ2-2, with D hard to call. The length of the CDR3 is 14 residues. Germline-derived CDR1 and CDR2 are LNHDA and SQIVND (reference sequence). Trimming took off 4 bases at V and 5 bases at J, with 11 bases between the two ends. CDR3 sequence (DNA): TGTGCCAGTAGTACCCACCACAAGACCGGGGAGCTGTTTTTT. Its protein product is CASSTHHKTGELFF.

This clonotype was observed a handful of times. This chain connects TRBV6-1 to TRBJ2-5; 9 nucleotides agree with TRBD1. The CDR3 totals 14 residues. Germline V gene sequence: CDR1 MNHNS, CDR2 SASEGT. V lost 4 bases to trimming and J lost 2 bases; unmatched junction nucleotides: 2. CDR3 loop: CASSADRGQETQYF. The DNA of the CDR3 is TGTGCCAGCAGTGCCGACAGGGGGCAAGAGACCCAGTACTTC.

In its sample, this clonotype was seen a few times. V usage is TRBV4-1 and J usage is TRBJ2-7; perhaps TRBD1 as D (6 bases). Germline V gene sequence: CDR1 MGHRA, CDR2 YSYEKL. The CDR3 runs 14 residues. V gave up 7 bases and J gave up 0 bases, with 13 bases separating them. The CDR3: CASTGTPFSYEQYF. CDR3 nucleotide sequence: TGCGCCAGCACAGGGACACCCTTCTCCTACGAGCAGTACTTC.

With respect to this clonotype: One end of the junction does not line up with germline, which may come from a read error. The CDR3, as DNA: TGTGCCTCTTGTGGGGCAGGGCTACGCAACTATGACTACACCTTC. It yields the protein CASCGAGLRNYDYTF. V is TRBV12-3 or TRBV12-4 and J is TRBJ1-2; D might be TRBD1 (5 bases). The CDR3 covers 15 residues.

This chain connects TRBV7-9 to TRBJ2-5; 10 bases agree with TRBD2. This CDR3 region has 16 residues. In germline, CDR1 is SEHNR, CDR2 FQNEAQ (reference sequence). V lost 5 bases to trimming and J lost 1 base; unmatched junction nucleotides: 7. Here the CDR3 reads CASSRSGGPGQETQYF. The CDR3 DNA is TGTGCCAGCAGCCGTAGCGGGGGGCCAGGCCAAGAGACCCAGTACTTC.

This chain joins TRBV12-3 or TRBV12-4 and TRBJ1-1, with D possibly being TRBD1 (5 bases). V was clipped by 3 bases and J by 8 bases, with 10 bases between them. The CDR3 spans 12 residues. CDR3 sequence reads: CASSFPNREAFF. CDR3 nucleotide sequence: TGTGCCAGCAGTTTTCCTAACAGGGAAGCTTTCTTT.

V and J are TRBV29-1 and TRBJ2-5; 7 bases line up with TRBD1. The CDR3 totals 15 residues. CDR1 and CDR2 from the germline V gene are SQVTM and ANQGSEA. V shed 4 bases, J shed 1 base, and the junction held 9 bases outside the gene matches. The CDR3 is CSVVPLRGPQETQYF. The DNA of the CDR3 is TGCAGCGTTGTTCCACTGAGGGGGCCCCAAGAGACCCAGTACTTC.

The chain combines TRBV3-1 with TRBJ1-2, with TRBD1 as a possible D gene (5 bases). The CDR3 is 13 residues long. Germline V CDR1 and CDR2: LGHDT, YNNKEL (reference sequence). V lost 4 bases to trimming and J lost 8 bases, with 14 bases between them. This chain's CDR3 is CASSLLGGLGYTF. CDR3 bases: TGTGCCAGCAGCCTGCTGGGGGGTTTGGGCTACACCTTC.

The V call is TRBV27, the J call TRBJ2-1; 10 bases line up with TRBD2. The CDR3 contains 16 residues. CDR1 MNHEY and CDR2 SMNVEV come from the germline V gene (reference sequence). V dropped 4 bases and J dropped 5; count of bases not matched to a gene: 8. CDR3 sequence (DNA): TGTGCCAGCAGTTCACTCAGCGGGGGGGCGGACAATGAGCAGTTCTTC. It specifies CASSSLSGGADNEQFF.

Of note for this clonotype: One end of the junction varies from germline; a read error may be responsible. The genes are TRBV6-6 and TRBJ2-5; tentatively, D is TRBD2 (5 bases). CDR3 length equals 14 residues. Germline CDR1 is MNHNY and CDR2 is SVGAGI (reference sequence). The DNA for the CDR3 is TGTGCCAGCAGTTATTCCCTAGCTCAAGAGATCCAGTACTTC. Translating gives CASSYSLAQEIQYF.

This clonotype was detected only a few times. The chain recombines TRBV5-1 with TRBJ2-7; D remains unclear. The CDR3 is made up of 17 amino acids. The V and J ends lost 1 base and 2 bases respectively, with 19 bases between them. Germline CDR1 is SGHRS and CDR2 is YFSETQ. The CDR3: CASSLSSPDLGTYEQYF. The CDR3 nucleotides are TGCGCCAGCAGCTTGAGCTCTCCGGACCTGGGAACCTACGAGCAGTACTTC.

This clonotype was seen a handful of times. The chain links TRBV20-1 to TRBJ2-5, with 8 bases that match TRBD1. The CDR3 is 14 residues long. After removal of 3 bases from V and 2 bases from J, the junction contained 5 bases not matched to a gene. Germline V gene lookup returns CDR1 DFQATT and CDR2 SNEGSKA (reference sequence). The CDR3: CSASEQGGQETQYF. CDR3 DNA sequence: TGCAGTGCTAGTGAACAGGGGGGACAAGAGACCCAGTACTTC.

This clonotype was detected only a few times. Germline and junction disagree at one end, which may indicate a read error. The chain is built from TRBV5-1 and TRBJ1-1; D not resolved. Germline assignment: CDR1 SGHRS and CDR2 YFSETQ. The CDR3 is 15 amino acids. DNA of the CDR3: TGCGCCAGCAGCTTGGTAGTTGGGGTGAACACTGAAGTTTTCTTT. Its protein is CASSLVVGVNTEVFF.

The genes are TRBV29-1 and TRBJ2-5, with 7 nucleotides matching TRBD1. CDR1 SQVTM and CDR2 ANQGSEA come from the germline V gene. V gave up 6 bases and J gave up 2 bases; unmatched junction bases: 9. There are 14 residues in the CDR3. CDR3 sequence (DNA): TGCAGCGTCCACGGGACAGCGAGACAAGAGACCCAGTACTTC. Its protein product is CSVHGTARQETQYF.

The J gene is TRBJ2-7, the V gene TRBV28, with TRBD2 identical over 11 bases. Germline assignment: CDR1 MDHEN and CDR2 SYDVKM. This CDR3 region has 17 residues. The trim removed 5 bases at V and 4 bases at J, leaving 13 bases unmatched. CDR3 nucleotide sequence: TGTGCCAGCAGTCCCTACTCCGGGACTAGCGGATCGTACGAGCAGTACTTC. As protein: CASSPYSGTSGSYEQYF.

This clonotype was seen just once. This rearrangement joins TRBV3-1 to TRBJ1-2; TRBD1 matches 7 bases. The V and J ends lost 0 bases and 3 bases, in that order; junction bases with no gene match: 22. Germline values: CDR1 LGHDT, CDR2 YNNKEL (reference sequence). The CDR3 loop spans 21 amino acids. CDR3 sequence reads: CASSQDRGTGETRMAYYGYTF. CDR3 coding DNA: TGTGCCAGCAGCCAAGATCGGGGAACAGGGGAAACAAGAATGGCCTACTATGGCTACACCTTC. The variable domain in full, completed from reference TRBV3-1 and TRBJ1-2, reads DTAVSQTPKYLVTQMGNDKSIKCEQNLGHDTMYWYKQDSKKFLKIMFSYNNKELIINETVPNRFSPKSPDKAHLNLHINSLELGDSAVYFCASSQDRGTGETRMAYYGYTFGSGTRLTVV.

This chain links TRBV21-1 with TRBJ2-7. TRBV21-1 is designated a pseudogene. The CDR3 length is 13 residues. The CDR3, as DNA: TGTGCCAGCAGCAAAAGGAGTTTCTACGAGCAGTACTTC. This codes for CASSKRSFYEQYF.

This clonotype was counted between two and nine times. The chain joins TRBV7-2 to TRBJ1-2; possibly TRBD1 for D (5 bases). V shed 4 bases and J shed 5 bases, with 17 bases lying between them. The CDR3 runs to 15 residues. Germline V gene sequence: CDR1 SGHTA, CDR2 FQGNSA. The CDR3 here is CASSSIARAGYGYTF. CDR3 nucleotides: TGTGCCAGCAGCTCAATCGCCAGGGCAGGGTATGGCTACACCTTC.

CDR3: CASTPTSGRYTDTQYF. The CDR3 DNA follows: TGCGCCAGCACCCCGACTAGCGGGAGATATACAGATACGCAGTATTTT. The genes are TRBV10-2 and TRBJ2-3; 12 nucleotides agree with TRBD2. V dropped 7 bases and J dropped 3; count of bases not matched to a gene: 8. This CDR3 contains 16 residues. Germline V CDR1 and CDR2: WSHSY, SAAADI.

This clonotype was seen only a few times. J is TRBJ2-5 and V is TRBV4-1; D remains unclear. The length of the CDR3 is 14 residues. Germline assignment: CDR1 MGHRA and CDR2 YSYEKL. V shed 0 bases and J shed 4 bases, with 9 bases lying between them. The DNA for the CDR3 is TGCGCCAGCAGCCAAGATTACGGAAGAGAGACCCAGTACTTC. Translating gives CASSQDYGRETQYF.

This chain uses TRBV29-1 with TRBJ1-1; 11 bases fit TRBD1. The V and J ends lost 7 bases and 9 bases, in that order; junction bases with no gene match: 13. This CDR3 contains 14 residues. Looked up from germline, CDR1 is SQVTM and CDR2 is ANQGSEA. The chain's CDR3 is CSADPGTGGSQAFF. Here the CDR3 DNA reads TGCAGCGCCGACCCAGGGACAGGGGGAAGTCAAGCTTTCTTT.